This T cell receptor (beta chain) was obtained from a study of OX40 agonist ivuxolimab in advanced cancers. At the level of the study: Ivuxolimab, an agonistic anti-OX40 (CD134) antibody, was given to patients. Patients in the trial were receiving intravenous ivuxolimab every 2 weeks, at doses of 0.01 to 10 mg/kg. Patients assigned to dose escalation were diagnosed with hepatocellular carcinoma, melanoma, renal cell or head and neck cancer. Study-wide findings and caveats: CD8+ T cells averaged more expanded clones than CD4+.

CDR3 size: 16 residues. Germline V CDR1 and CDR2: SGHNT, YYREEE (reference sequence). The V and J ends lost 3 bases and 3 bases, in that order; junction bases with no gene match: 8. TCRdb's copy holds only in-frame clones and misses some; the assay was immunoSEQ multiplex PCR. The table includes around 100,000 clones, 85% to 90% detected once. Concerning this clone: Its antigen is currently unknown.

The chain employs TRBV5-4 and TRBJ2-7; 11 bases line up with TRBD2. This receptor was taken from an adult with an advanced solid tumor such as melanoma, head and neck, liver or kidney cancer. Sequences were derived from CD4+ or CD8+ T cells sorted from blood, sampled in a trial of the OX40 agonist ivuxolimab. The CDR3 reads CASSSAAGTSGYEQYF. CDR3 coding DNA: TGTGCCAGCAGCTCGGCCGCCGGGACTAGCGGCTACGAGCAGTACTTC.